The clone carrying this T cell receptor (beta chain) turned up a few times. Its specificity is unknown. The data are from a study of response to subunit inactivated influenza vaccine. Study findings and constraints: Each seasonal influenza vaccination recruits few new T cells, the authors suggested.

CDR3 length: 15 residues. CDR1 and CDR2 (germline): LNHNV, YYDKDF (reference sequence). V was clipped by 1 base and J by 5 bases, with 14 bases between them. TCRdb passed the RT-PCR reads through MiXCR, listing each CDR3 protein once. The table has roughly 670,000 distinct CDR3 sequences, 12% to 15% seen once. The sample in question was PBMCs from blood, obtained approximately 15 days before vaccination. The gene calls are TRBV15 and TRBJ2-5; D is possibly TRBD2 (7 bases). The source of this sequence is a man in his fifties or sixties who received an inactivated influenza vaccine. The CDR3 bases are TGTGCCACCAGCAGAGCCGCGGGGGCTGGGGAGACCCAGTACTTC. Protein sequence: CATSRAAGAGETQYF.